This is a list of T cell receptor beta chains from one sample in a study of beta chain features in type 1 diabetes. Sequencing used immunoSEQ multiplex PCR; TCRdb keeps in-frame clones, though not all of them. The table lists fewer than 650,000 clones, roughly a sixth of them singletons. Input material: naive CD4+ T cells from blood. The receptor source for this set is a man aged 18 to 30 in good health. Each CDR3 is given with its conserved first and last residue. A D gene is named only where the DNA matches it firmly. Clone size, where shown, is once, few, many, or a class for clones that have expanded.

TGCGCCAGCAGCCGGAGCTATATGGAGCTGTTTTTT	CASSRSYMELFF	-	few	TRBV5-1	TRBJ2-2	12
TGTGCCATCAGTGTTGGAGGGCCGCGCTATGGCTACACCTTC	CAISVGGPRYGYTF	-	many	TRBV10-3	TRBJ1-2	14
TGTGCCAGCAGTGTCCGTACCGCGACAGGGGCCAGAAGCACCGGGGAGCTGTTTTTT	CASSVRTATGARSTGELFF	TRBD1	-	TRBV6-1	TRBJ2-2	19
TGTGCCAGCAGCGTAGTTGACAGGGGGAGTACTGAAGCTTTCTTT	CASSVVDRGSTEAFF	TRBD1	few	TRBV9	TRBJ1-1	15
TGTGCCAGCAGCTCTGCGGGGGTGAGCAATCAGCCCCAGCATTTT	CASSSAGVSNQPQHF	-	-	TRBV9	TRBJ1-5	15
TGTGCCAGCAGTCTATACGAGGGGAGCTATGGCTACACCTTC	CASSLYEGSYGYTF	-	-	TRBV2	TRBJ1-2	14
TGTGCCAGCAGTTACTCGGGCGGACGACTAAACTATGGCTACACCTTC	CASSYSGGRLNYGYTF	-	-	TRBV6-5	TRBJ1-2	16
TGCAGCGTGGCAACAGGGGTACACGAGCAGTACTTC	CSVATGVHEQYF	TRBD1	-	TRBV29-1	TRBJ2-7	12
TGTGCCAGCAGTTACAGGGGTTCCGCTAACTATGGCTACACCTTC	CASSYRGSANYGYTF	-	-	TRBV6-5	TRBJ1-2	15
TGTGCCAGCAGTGGGTTAATGGGGAACAATCAGCCCCAGCATTTT	CASSGLMGNNQPQHF	-	-	TRBV28	TRBJ1-5	15
TGTGCCAGCAGCTCGGGACTAGCGAAAGTGAGTCGTAAAGAGACCCAGTACTTC	CASSSGLAKVSRKETQYF	TRBD2	-	TRBV9	TRBJ2-5	18
TGTGCCAGCAGCCAAGACTGGTCCACGACGGGATCTAGGAGCTCCTACAATGAGCAGTTCTTC	CASSQDWSTTGSRSSYNEQFF	-	-	TRBV4-2	TRBJ2-1	21
TGTGCCAGCAGTTTAAGGACAGGCTATGGCTACACCTTC	CASSLRTGYGYTF	TRBD1	-	TRBV27	TRBJ1-2	13
TGTGCCATCAAAGGGCCCAGGGGAGAGGACGAGCAGTACTTC	CAIKGPRGEDEQYF	-	-	TRBV6-6	TRBJ2-7	14
TGTGCCAGCAGTGAATTTCTTCAGACAGATACGCAGTATTTT	CASSEFLQTDTQYF	-	-	TRBV25-1	TRBJ2-3	14
TGTGCCATCAGTGCAGAATACTCTGGAAACACCATATATTTT	CAISAEYSGNTIYF	-	-	TRBV10-3	TRBJ1-3	14
TGTGCCAGCAGCCAAAACGATGGAGGAAACTATGGCTACACCTTC	CASSQNDGGNYGYTF	-	-	TRBV4-2	TRBJ1-2	15
TGTGCCACCCGGACAGAATCAATACAAGAGACCCAGTACTTC	CATRTESIQETQYF	-	-	TRBV25-1	TRBJ2-5	14
TGTGCCAGCAGCCACCGGGACAGGGAACACGAGCAGTACTTC	CASSHRDREHEQYF	TRBD1	-	TRBV13	TRBJ2-7	14
TGCGCCAGCAGCCAACCGACTAGCGGGAGGTCAAATTACGAGCAGTACTTC	CASSQPTSGRSNYEQYF	TRBD2	-	TRBV4-1	TRBJ2-7	17
TGTGCCACCACCCCGAGGGAGGAACGGGGGGTATACAATGAGCAGTTCTTC	CATTPREERGVYNEQFF	TRBD2	-	TRBV15	TRBJ2-1	17
TGTGCCAGCAGCGTAGTGAGCGGACCCTACAATGAGCAGTTCTTC	CASSVVSGPYNEQFF	-	-	TRBV9	TRBJ2-1	15